Presented here are 11 T cell receptor beta chains from one specimen sequenced in a study of memory CD4+ T cells and cytomegalovirus serostatus. Method: immunoSEQ multiplex PCR; TCRdb's copy keeps in-frame clones and lacks some. The data contain 40,000 to 45,000 clones, 76% of them singletons. Single viable CD3+CD4+CD8-CD45RO+ cells were sorted as the memory CD4+ T cells. The sample comprised memory CD4+ T cells from blood. Receptors originate from an adult in good health and CMV-seronegative.

The chain couples TRBV2 to TRBJ1-6; D ambiguous. The CDR3 contains 12 residues. Trimming shortened V by 8 bases and J by 8 bases, and 10 bases separated the two germline ends. CDR1 and CDR2 (germline): SNHLY, FYNNEI. DNA for the CDR3: TGTGCCAGCCGCGATGAACATTCACCCCTCCACTTT. Translating gives CASRDEHSPLHF.

The chain carries TRBV2 and TRBJ1-2; D is perhaps TRBD1 (5 bases). Trimming pared 1 base from V and 4 bases from J, leaving 10 bases between. Germline V gene lookup returns CDR1 SNHLY and CDR2 FYNNEI. The CDR3 covers 14 residues. The CDR3: CASSEVQGPYGYTF. In DNA form, the CDR3 reads TGTGCCAGCAGTGAAGTGCAGGGCCCCTATGGCTACACCTTC.

The rearrangement links TRBV20-1 to TRBJ2-1; TRBD2 matches 8 bases. CDR1 and CDR2 from the germline V gene are DFQATT and SNEGSKA (reference sequence). Losses at the gene ends were 4 bases for V and 9 bases for J; bases not matched to a gene: 2. The CDR3 runs 11 residues. The CDR3 DNA reads as TGCAGTGCTAACGGGAGGGGTGAGCAGTTCTTC. Amino acids: CSANGRGEQFF.

In DNA, the CDR3 is TGTGCCACCGCGGGGCAGGGGGGCACCGGGGAGCTGTTTTTT. Amino acids: CATAGQGGTGELFF. The chain couples TRBV27 to TRBJ2-2; possible D gene TRBD1, 7 bases. The CDR3 contains 14 residues. The V gene's germline CDR1 is MNHEY and CDR2 SMNVEV (reference sequence). V was pared by 10 bases and J by 4 bases, with 16 bases between.

V gene TRBV18 combines with J gene TRBJ2-2; 7 nucleotides agree with TRBD1. The CDR3 runs 15 residues. V was clipped by 3 bases and J by 5 bases; unmatched bases: 6. Germline loops: CDR1 KGHSH, CDR2 LQKENI. CDR3 sequence (DNA): TGTGCCAGCTCACCTAGACAGGGCGGAACCGGGGAGCTGTTTTTT. Amino acids: CASSPRQGGTGELFF. Drawing the rest from reference TRBV18 and TRBJ2-2, the complete variable domain is NAGVMQNPRHLVRRRGQEARLRCSPMKGHSHVYWYRQLPEEGLKFMVYLQKENIIDESGMPKERFSAEFPKEGPSILRIQQVVRGDSAAYFCASSPRQGGTGELFFGEGSRLTVL.

The chain uses TRBV6-6 and TRBJ2-1, with D possibly TRBD2 on 5 matching bases. V was clipped by 11 bases and J by 0 bases, with 14 bases between them. CDR3 length: 14 residues. Germline V lookup: CDR1 MNHNY, CDR2 SVGAGI (reference sequence). CDR3: CASQQGSSYNEQFF. The CDR3 DNA follows: TGTGCCTCCCAGCAAGGGAGCTCCTACAATGAGCAGTTCTTC.

The rearrangement joins TRBV7-8 to TRBJ1-3; D is undetermined. The germline V and J ends were trimmed by 6 bases and 0 bases, with 9 bases remaining between them. The CDR3 length is 14 residues. The germline gives CDR1 SGHVS, CDR2 FQNEAQ. The CDR3 reads CASSGRSSGNTIYF. CDR3 sequence (DNA): TGTGCCAGCAGTGGACGGAGCTCTGGAAACACCATATATTTT.

A single count supports this clone. J is TRBJ1-1 and V is TRBV18; a possible D gene is TRBD1 (6 bases). The CDR3 covers 14 residues. Per germline, CDR1 KGHSH and CDR2 LQKENI. The V gene lost 6 bases and the J gene lost 5 bases, with 16 bases spanning the gap. CDR3 nucleotide sequence: TGTGCCAGCTCGGCCATGGGGGGCGGGACTGAAGCTTTCTTT. Encoded protein: CASSAMGGGTEAFF.

This chain joins TRBV7-2 and TRBJ2-1, with 11 bases matching TRBD2. V lost 2 bases, J lost 9 bases, and 6 bases stayed unmatched. CDR1 and CDR2 from the germline V gene are SGHTA and FQGNSA. This CDR3 is 15 amino acids long. DNA for the CDR3: TGTGCCAGCAGCTTATACGGTCTAGCGGGGGGTGAGCAGTTCTTC. Its translation is CASSLYGLAGGEQFF.

V and J are TRBV5-1 and TRBJ2-3; D gene unclear. Germline-derived CDR1 and CDR2 are SGHRS and YFSETQ. V lost 4 bases and J 5 bases, leaving 8 bases between the germline ends. The CDR3 runs to 12 residues. Here the CDR3 DNA reads TGCGCCAGCAGCCACACAAGAGATACGCAGTATTTT. It translates to CASSHTRDTQYF.

This clone was seen a single time. This rearrangement joins TRBV6-6 to TRBJ2-7; D remains unclear. CDR1 and CDR2 from the germline V gene are MNHNY and SVGAGI (reference sequence). The CDR3 is made up of 11 amino acids. V lost 8 bases and J 6 bases, leaving 11 bases between the germline ends. CDR3 amino acids: CASGGGFEQYF. As DNA, the CDR3 is TGTGCCAGCGGTGGTGGGTTCGAGCAGTACTTC.